This T cell receptor (beta chain) was recorded in a study of T cell responses to AZD1222 COVID-19 vaccine. CDR1 is KGHDR, CDR2 SFDVKD, per germline. This CDR3 comprises 13 residues. V lost 3 bases, J lost 10 bases, and 14 bases lay in between. Method: immunoSEQ multiplex PCR; TCRdb's copy keeps in-frame clones and lacks some. This sample carries approximately 190,000 clones, 80% to 90% of them seen once, and the ten largest clones take about 3%. The sequence was obtained from an adult in good health. V and J are TRBV24-1 and TRBJ1-2, with TRBD1 as a possible D gene (5 bases). The sequences come from peripheral blood, collected on day 0 of MenACWY control vaccination. The CDR3 DNA reads TGTGCCACCAGTGATGCCGGGACCCCCTCCTACACCTTC. As protein: CATSDAGTPSYTF.